This TCR beta chain was captured by sequencing in a study of T cell responses to AZD1222 COVID-19 vaccine. Here immunoSEQ multiplex PCR was the method, and the copy in TCRdb shows in-frame clones only, minus some. The sample lists under 95,000 clones, more than 70% occurring once. To note about this clone: Its antigen is undetermined.

Study observations and caveats: Only five to seven AZD1222 recipients were seropositive at baseline. Regions 160-218 and 743-854 held dominance among vaccine-associated CD4 TCRs, which spanned spike.

Germline V gene lookup returns CDR1 SNHLY and CDR2 FYNNEI. After removal of 7 bases from V and 1 base from J, the junction contained 10 bases not matched to a gene. The CDR3 sequence is 18 residues long. The chain couples TRBV2 to TRBJ2-3; 14 bases fit TRBD2. Sequenced material: peripheral blood, taken on day 0 of AZD1222 vaccination. This clonotype was obtained from an adult in good health. CDR3 protein: CASTIWTSGRFGTDTQYF. DNA for the CDR3: TGTGCCAGCACCATTTGGACTAGCGGGAGGTTCGGCACAGATACGCAGTATTTT.